The source of this TCR beta chain is a study of cytomegalovirus exposure and HLA in healthy donors. For the study at large: Among the roughly 370 genotyped donors, 81% were placed in the Caucasian-associated ancestry cluster.

The V end was cut by 6 bases, the J end by 6 bases, with 14 bases between. The CDR3 sequence is 13 residues long. Germline CDR1 is MNHEY and CDR2 is SVGAGI. In regard to this clone: Its antigen is not known.

The study ran its PCR with 60 Vbeta and 13 Jbeta primers. Measured with immunoSEQ multiplex PCR; TCRdb has only the in-frame clones, and not every one. The sample lists roughly 160,000 clones; roughly four fifths were seen once. Points from the study as a whole: In a later analysis, most CMV-associated TCR beta chains appeared HLA-restricted. In the analysis, some V segments, TRBV6-2 and TRBV6-3 included, were excluded as indistinguishable.

Sequencing input: PBMCs. This TCR was sampled from a man aged 50-60 years in good health and CMV-seropositive. The chain employs TRBV6-5 and TRBJ1-1; D is uncertain. The chain's CDR3 is CASRVDPGAEAFF. CDR3 sequence (DNA): TGTGCCAGCAGAGTTGACCCAGGCGCTGAAGCTTTCTTT.